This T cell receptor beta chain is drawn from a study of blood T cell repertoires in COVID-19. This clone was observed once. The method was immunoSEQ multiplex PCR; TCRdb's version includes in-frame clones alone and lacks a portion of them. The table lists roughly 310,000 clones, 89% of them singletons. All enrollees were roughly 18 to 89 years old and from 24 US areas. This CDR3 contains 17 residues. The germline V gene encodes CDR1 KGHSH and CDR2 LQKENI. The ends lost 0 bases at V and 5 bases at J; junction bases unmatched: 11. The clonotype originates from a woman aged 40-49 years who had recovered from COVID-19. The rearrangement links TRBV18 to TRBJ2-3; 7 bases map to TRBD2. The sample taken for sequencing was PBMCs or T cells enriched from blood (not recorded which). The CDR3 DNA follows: TGTGCCAGCTCACCACCGTTGGGGGAGGGCCTGGTAGATACGCAGTATTTT. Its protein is CASSPPLGEGLVDTQYF.